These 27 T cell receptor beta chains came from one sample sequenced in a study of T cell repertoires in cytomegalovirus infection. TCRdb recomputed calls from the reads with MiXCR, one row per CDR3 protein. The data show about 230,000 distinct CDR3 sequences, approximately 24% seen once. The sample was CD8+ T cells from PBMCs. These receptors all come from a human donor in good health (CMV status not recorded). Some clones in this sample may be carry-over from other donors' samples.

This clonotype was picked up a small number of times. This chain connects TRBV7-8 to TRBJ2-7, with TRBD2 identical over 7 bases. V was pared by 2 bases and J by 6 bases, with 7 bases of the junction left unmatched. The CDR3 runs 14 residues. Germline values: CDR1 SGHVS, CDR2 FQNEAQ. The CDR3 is CASSLSRLALEQYF. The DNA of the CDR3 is TGTGCCAGCAGCTTAAGTCGACTAGCTCTCGAGCAGTACTTC. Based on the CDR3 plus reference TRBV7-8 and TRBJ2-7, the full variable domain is GAGVSQSPRYKVAKRGQDVALRCDPISGHVSLFWYQQALGQGPEFLTYFQNEAQLDKSGLPSDRFFAERPEGSVSTLKIQRTQQEDSAVYLCASSLSRLALEQYFGPGTRLTVT.

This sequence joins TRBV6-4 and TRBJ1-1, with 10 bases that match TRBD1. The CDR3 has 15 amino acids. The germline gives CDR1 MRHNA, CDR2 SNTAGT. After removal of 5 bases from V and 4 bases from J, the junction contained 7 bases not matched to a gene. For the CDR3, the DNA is TGTGCCAGCAGTCCCGGGACAGGGGAGAGCACTGAAGCTTTCTTT. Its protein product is CASSPGTGESTEAFF.

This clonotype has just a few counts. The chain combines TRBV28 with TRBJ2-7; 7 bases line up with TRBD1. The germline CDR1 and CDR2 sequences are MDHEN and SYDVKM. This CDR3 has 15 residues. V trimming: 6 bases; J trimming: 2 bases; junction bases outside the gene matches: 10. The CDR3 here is CASSLTGTDTYEQYF. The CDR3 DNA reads TGTGCCAGCAGCCTAACCGGGACAGACACCTACGAGCAGTACTTC.

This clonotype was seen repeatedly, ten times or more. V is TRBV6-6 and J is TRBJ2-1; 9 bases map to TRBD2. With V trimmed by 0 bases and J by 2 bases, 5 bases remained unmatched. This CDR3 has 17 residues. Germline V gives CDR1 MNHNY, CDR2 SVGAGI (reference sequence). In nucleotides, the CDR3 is TGTGCCAGCAGTTACTCGCCTAGCGGGGAACCCTACAATGAGCAGTTCTTC. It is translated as CASSYSPSGEPYNEQFF.

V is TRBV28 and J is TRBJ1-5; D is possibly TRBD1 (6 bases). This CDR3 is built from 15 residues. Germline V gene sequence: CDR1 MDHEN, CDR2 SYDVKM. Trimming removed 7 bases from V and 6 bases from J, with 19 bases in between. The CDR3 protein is CASTMTGGCGQPQHF. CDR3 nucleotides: TGTGCCAGCACCATGACGGGGGGCTGCGGTCAGCCCCAGCATTTT.

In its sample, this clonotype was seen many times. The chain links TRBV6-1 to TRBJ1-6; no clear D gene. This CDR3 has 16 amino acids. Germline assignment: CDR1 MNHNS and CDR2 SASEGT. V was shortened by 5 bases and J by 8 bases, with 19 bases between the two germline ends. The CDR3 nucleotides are TGTGCCAGCAGTTCCCAAAGTGAGAGTTGGGATTCACCCCTCCACTTT. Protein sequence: CASSSQSESWDSPLHF.

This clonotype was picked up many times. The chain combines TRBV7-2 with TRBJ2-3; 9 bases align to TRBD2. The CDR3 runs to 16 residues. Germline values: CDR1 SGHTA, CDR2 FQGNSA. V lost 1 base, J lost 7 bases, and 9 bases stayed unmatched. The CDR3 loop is CASSLEGGGALNTQYF. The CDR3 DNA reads TGTGCCAGCAGCTTAGAAGGCGGGGGGGCCCTCAATACGCAGTATTTT.

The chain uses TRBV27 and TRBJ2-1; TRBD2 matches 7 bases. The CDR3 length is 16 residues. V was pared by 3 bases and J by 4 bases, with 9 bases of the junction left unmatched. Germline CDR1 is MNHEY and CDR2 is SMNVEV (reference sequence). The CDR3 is CASSFVRWGGYNEQFF. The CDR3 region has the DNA TGTGCCAGCAGTTTCGTCCGCTGGGGGGGTTACAATGAGCAGTTCTTC.

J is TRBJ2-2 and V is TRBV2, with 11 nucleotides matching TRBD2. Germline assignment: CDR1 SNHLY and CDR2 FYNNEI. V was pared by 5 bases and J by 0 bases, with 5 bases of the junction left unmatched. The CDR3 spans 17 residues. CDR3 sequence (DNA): TGTGCCAGCAGTTCACCGGGACTAGCGGCGAACACCGGGGAGCTGTTTTTT. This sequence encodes CASSSPGLAANTGELFF.

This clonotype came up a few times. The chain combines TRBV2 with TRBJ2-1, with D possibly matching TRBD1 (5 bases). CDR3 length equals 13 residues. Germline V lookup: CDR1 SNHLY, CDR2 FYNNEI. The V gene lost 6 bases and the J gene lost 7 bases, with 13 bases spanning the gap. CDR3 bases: TGTGCCAGCAGGACCCCAGGGCAGAATGAGCAGTTCTTC. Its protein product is CASRTPGQNEQFF.

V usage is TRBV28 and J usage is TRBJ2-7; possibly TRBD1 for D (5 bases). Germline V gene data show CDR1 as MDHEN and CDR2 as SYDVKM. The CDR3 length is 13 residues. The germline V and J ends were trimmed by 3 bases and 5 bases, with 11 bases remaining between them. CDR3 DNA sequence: TGTGCCAGCAGTTTGAACAGGTTCGACGAGCAGTACTTC. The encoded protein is CASSLNRFDEQYF.

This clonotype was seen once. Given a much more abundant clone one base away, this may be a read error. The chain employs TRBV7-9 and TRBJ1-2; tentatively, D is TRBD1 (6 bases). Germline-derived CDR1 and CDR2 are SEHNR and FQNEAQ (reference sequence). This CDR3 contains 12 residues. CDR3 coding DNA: TGTGTCAGCAGCTTGGGGGCAGGGGGCTACACCTTC. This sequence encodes CVSSLGAGGYTF.

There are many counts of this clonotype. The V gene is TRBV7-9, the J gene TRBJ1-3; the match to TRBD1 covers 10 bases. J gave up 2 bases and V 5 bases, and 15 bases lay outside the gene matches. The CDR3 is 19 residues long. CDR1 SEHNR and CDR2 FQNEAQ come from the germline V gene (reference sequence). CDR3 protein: CASSRHGQGGPIPGNTIYF. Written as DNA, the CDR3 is TGTGCCAGCAGCAGACACGGACAGGGGGGACCCATCCCTGGAAACACCATATATTTT.

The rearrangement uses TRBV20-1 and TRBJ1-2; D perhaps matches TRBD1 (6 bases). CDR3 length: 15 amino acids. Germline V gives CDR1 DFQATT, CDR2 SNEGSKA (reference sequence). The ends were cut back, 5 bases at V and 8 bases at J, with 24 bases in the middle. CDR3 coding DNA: TGCAGTGCTCCTCCCGGGACAACGAATCGAGAAGGCTACACCTTC. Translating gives CSAPPGTTNREGYTF.

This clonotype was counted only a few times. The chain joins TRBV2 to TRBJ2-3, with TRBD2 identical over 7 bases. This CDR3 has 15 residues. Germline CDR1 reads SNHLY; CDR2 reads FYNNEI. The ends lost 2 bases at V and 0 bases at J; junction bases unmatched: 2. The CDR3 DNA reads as TGTGCCAGCAGTGAATGGCGGGGGAGCACAGATACGCAGTATTTT. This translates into CASSEWRGSTDTQYF.

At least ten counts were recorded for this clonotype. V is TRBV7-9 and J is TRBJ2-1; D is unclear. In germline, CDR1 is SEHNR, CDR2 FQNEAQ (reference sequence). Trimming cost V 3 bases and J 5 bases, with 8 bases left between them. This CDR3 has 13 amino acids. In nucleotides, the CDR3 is TGTGCCAGCAGCTTCGTGGGAAACAATGAGCAGTTCTTC. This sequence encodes CASSFVGNNEQFF.

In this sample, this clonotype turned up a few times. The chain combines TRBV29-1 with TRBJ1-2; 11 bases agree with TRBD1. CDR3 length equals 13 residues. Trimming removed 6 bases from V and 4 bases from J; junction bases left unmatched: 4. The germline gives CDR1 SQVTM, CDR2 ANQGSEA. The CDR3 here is CSVPGQGGYGYTF. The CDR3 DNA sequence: TGCAGCGTCCCGGGACAGGGGGGCTATGGCTACACCTTC.

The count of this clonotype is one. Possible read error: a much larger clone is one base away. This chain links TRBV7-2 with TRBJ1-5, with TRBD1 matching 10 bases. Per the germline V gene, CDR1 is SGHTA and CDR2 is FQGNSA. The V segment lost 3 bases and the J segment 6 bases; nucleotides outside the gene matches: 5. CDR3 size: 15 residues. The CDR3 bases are TGTGCCAGCAGCTTTGGGACAGGGGAATCTCAGCCCCAGCATTTT. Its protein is CASSFGTGESQPQHF.

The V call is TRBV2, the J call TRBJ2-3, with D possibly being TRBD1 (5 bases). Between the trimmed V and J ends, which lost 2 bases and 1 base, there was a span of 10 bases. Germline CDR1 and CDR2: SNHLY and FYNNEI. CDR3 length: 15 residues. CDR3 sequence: CASSEYRSRTDTQYF. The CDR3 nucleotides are TGTGCCAGCAGTGAATACAGGAGCCGCACAGATACGCAGTATTTT.

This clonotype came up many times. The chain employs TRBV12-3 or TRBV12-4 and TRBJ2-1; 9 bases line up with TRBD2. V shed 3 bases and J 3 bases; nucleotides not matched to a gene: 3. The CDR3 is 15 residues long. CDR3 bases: TGTGCCAGCAGTTTGAGCGGGGGGATCTACAATGAGCAGTTCTTC. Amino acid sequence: CASSLSGGIYNEQFF.

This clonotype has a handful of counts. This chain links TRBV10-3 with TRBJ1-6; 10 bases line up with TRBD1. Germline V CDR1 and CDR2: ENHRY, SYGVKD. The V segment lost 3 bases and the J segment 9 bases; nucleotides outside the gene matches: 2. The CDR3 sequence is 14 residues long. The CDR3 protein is CAISDRQGASPLHF. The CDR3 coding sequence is TGTGCCATCAGTGATCGACAGGGGGCTTCACCCCTCCACTTT.

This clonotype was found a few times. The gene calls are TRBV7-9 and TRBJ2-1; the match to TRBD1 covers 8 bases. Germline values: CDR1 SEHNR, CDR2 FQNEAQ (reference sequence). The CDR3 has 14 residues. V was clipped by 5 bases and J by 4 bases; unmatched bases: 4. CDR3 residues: CASSQGAAYNEQFF. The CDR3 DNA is TGTGCCAGCAGCCAGGGGGCGGCTTACAATGAGCAGTTCTTC.

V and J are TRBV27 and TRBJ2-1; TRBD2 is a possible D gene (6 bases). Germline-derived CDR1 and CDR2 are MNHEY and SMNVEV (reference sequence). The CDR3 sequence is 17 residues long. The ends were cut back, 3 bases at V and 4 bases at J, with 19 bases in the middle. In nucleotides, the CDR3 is TGTGCCAGCAGTTTGGGAGTCCTGCGGGGCTCTTACAATGAGCAGTTCTTC. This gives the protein CASSLGVLRGSYNEQFF.

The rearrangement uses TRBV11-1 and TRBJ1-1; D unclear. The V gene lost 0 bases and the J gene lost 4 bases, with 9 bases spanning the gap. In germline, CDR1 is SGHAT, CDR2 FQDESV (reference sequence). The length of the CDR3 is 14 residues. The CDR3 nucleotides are TGTGCCAGCAGCTTAGCAGACATTGGCACTGAAGCTTTCTTT. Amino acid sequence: CASSLADIGTEAFF.

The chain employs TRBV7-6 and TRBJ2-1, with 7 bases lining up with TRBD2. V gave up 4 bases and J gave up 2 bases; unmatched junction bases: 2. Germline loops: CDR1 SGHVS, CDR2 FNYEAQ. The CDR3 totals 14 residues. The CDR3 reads CASSSGGTYNEQFF. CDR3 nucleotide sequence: TGTGCCAGCAGCTCGGGGGGTACCTACAATGAGCAGTTCTTC.

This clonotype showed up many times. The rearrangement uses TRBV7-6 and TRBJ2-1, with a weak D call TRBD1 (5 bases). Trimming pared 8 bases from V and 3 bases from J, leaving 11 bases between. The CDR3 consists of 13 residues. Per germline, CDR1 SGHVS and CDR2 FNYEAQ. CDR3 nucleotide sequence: TGTGCCAGCTCCCTGGGGCACTACAATGAGCAGTTCTTC. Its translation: CASSLGHYNEQFF. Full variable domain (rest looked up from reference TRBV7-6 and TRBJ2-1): GAGVSQSPRYKVTKRGQDVALRCDPISGHVSLYWYRQALGQGPEFLTYFNYEAQQDKSGLPNDRFSAERPEGSISTLTIQRTEQRDSAMYRCASSLGHYNEQFFGPGTRLTVL.

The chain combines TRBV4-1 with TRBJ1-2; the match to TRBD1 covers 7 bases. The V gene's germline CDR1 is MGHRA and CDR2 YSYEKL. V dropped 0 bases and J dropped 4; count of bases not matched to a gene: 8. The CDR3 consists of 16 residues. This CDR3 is CASSQERTGAGYGYTF. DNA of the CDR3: TGCGCCAGCAGCCAAGAACGTACAGGGGCGGGCTATGGCTACACCTTC.